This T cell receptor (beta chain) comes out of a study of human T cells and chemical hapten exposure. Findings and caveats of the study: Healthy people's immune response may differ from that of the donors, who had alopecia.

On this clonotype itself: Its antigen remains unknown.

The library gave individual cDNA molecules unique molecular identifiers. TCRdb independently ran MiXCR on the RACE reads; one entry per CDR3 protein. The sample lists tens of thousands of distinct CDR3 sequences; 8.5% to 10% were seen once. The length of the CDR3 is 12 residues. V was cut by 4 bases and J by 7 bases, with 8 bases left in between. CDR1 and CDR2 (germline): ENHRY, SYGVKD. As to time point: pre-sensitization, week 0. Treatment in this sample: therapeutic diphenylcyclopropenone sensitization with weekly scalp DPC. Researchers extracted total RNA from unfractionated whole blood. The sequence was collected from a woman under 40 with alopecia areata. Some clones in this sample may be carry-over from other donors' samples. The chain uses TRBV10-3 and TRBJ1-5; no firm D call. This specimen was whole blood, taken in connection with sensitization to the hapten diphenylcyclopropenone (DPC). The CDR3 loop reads CAISGGEQPQHF. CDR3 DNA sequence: TGTGCCATCAGTGGCGGGGAGCAGCCCCAGCATTTT.